These 25 T cell receptor beta chains originate from one sample sequenced in a study of T cells in Graves' hyperthyroidism and ophthalmopathy. TCR beta CDR3 region amplification was performed from RNA transcripts. The TCR CDR3 was amplified in a first-round RT-PCR using the HTBI primer set. TCRdb reprocessed the multiplex PCR reads via MiXCR and lists one record per CDR3 protein. The data show about 400,000 distinct CDR3 sequences, around 13% seen once. Sequencing was done on a sample of blood. The receptors were gathered from a woman between 18 and 30 years old with Graves' hyperthyroidism.

This clonotype was detected ten times or more. The chain recombines TRBV5-1 with TRBJ2-3, with D unresolved. V dropped 4 bases and J dropped 2 bases, with 11 bases sitting between them. This CDR3 has 14 amino acids. Germline assignment: CDR1 SGHRS and CDR2 YFSETQ. For the CDR3, the DNA is TGCGCCAGCAGCAGCCCTCATAACACAGATACGCAGTATTTT. Translated: CASSSPHNTDTQYF.

This clonotype showed up many times. The V call is TRBV20-1, the J call TRBJ2-1, with D perhaps being TRBD1 or TRBD2 (5 bases each). CDR1 is DFQATT and CDR2 is SNEGSKA in the germline V gene (reference sequence). Trimming cost V 6 bases and J 9 bases, with 21 bases left between them. This CDR3 comprises 14 residues. CDR3 DNA: TGCAGTGCACCGCAAGGGAGCGTGGGGACTGAGCAGTTCTTC. It yields the protein CSAPQGSVGTEQFF.

This clonotype was observed at least ten times. The chain is built from TRBV24-1 and TRBJ2-1, with TRBD2 identical over 11 bases. Germline V gene data show CDR1 as KGHDR and CDR2 as SFDVKD. This CDR3 spans 18 amino acids. V was pared by 2 bases and J by 7 bases, with 12 bases of the junction left unmatched. Here the CDR3 DNA reads TGTGCCACCAGTGATTGGCGAATCTCGACTAGCGGGAAGAATGAGCAGTTCTTC. Translated, it gives CATSDWRISTSGKNEQFF.

The rearrangement joins TRBV15 to TRBJ1-3; unclear D gene. Germline loops: CDR1 LNHNV, CDR2 YYDKDF (reference sequence). The CDR3 length is 17 residues. With 3 bases removed from V and 0 bases from J, the gap between germline ends came to 15 bases. The CDR3 loop reads CATSRAAGSSSGNTIYF. CDR3 DNA sequence: TGTGCCACCAGCAGGGCGGCGGGATCGAGCTCTGGAAACACCATATATTTT.

This clonotype was picked up many times. V and J are TRBV7-2 and TRBJ2-1; 7 nucleotides align to TRBD2. V lost 3 bases and J lost 8; bases outside the gene matches: 13. The CDR3 is made up of 16 amino acids. CDR1 SGHTA and CDR2 FQGNSA come from the germline V gene. The CDR3 sequence is CASSLDPSGGRDEQFF. The CDR3 bases are TGTGCCAGCAGCTTGGACCCCTCGGGAGGCCGGGATGAGCAGTTCTTC.

The chain recombines TRBV6-1 with TRBJ1-1; D is perhaps TRBD1 (6 bases). The CDR3 runs 15 residues. Trimming cost V 6 bases and J 3 bases, with 17 bases left between them. Germline V lookup: CDR1 MNHNS, CDR2 SASEGT. The CDR3 here is CASRGARDGYTEAFF. CDR3 in DNA: TGTGCCAGCAGGGGGGCCAGGGACGGCTACACTGAAGCTTTCTTT.

This clonotype occurred many times. The gene calls are TRBV27 and TRBJ2-1; 7 bases align to TRBD2. This CDR3 contains 16 residues. V gave up 4 bases and J gave up 8 bases; unmatched junction bases: 14. In germline, CDR1 is MNHEY, CDR2 SMNVEV (reference sequence). The CDR3 region has the DNA TGTGCCAGCAGTTCCCTCGGGGAGGGGTATCTGGATGAGCAGTTCTTC. This sequence encodes CASSSLGEGYLDEQFF.

In its sample, this clonotype was seen a few times. The V gene is TRBV7-9, the J gene TRBJ2-5, with a weak D call TRBD2 (5 bases). From germline, CDR1 is SEHNR and CDR2 FQNEAQ (reference sequence). There are 14 residues in the CDR3. Trimming stripped 5 bases from V and 2 bases from J, with 12 bases between. CDR3 DNA: TGTGCCAGCAGCCCAAGGGAGATACAAGAGACCCAGTACTTC. Residues: CASSPREIQETQYF.

This clonotype was picked up many times. This chain links TRBV20-1 with TRBJ2-7, with D possibly being TRBD1 (7 bases). Germline CDR1 is DFQATT and CDR2 is SNEGSKA (reference sequence). V gave up 1 base and J gave up 9 bases, with 22 bases separating them. The CDR3 runs 15 residues. The CDR3 DNA follows: TGCAGTGCTAGAGTTCTTGGCGGGACAGCTCGTGGGCAGTACTTC. It codes for CSARVLGGTARGQYF.

V usage is TRBV12-3 or TRBV12-4 and J usage is TRBJ1-5; D not resolved. This CDR3 spans 15 amino acids. The V and J ends lost 1 base and 0 bases respectively, with 7 bases between them. CDR3 sequence (DNA): TGTGCCAGCAGTTTAGATTCGGCTAGCAATCAGCCCCAGCATTTT. This gives the protein CASSLDSASNQPQHF.

Only a few counts were recorded for this clonotype. The rearrangement links TRBV6-1 to TRBJ2-2, with 7 bases lining up with TRBD1. The CDR3 loop spans 16 amino acids. V gave up 3 bases and J gave up 7 bases; unmatched junction bases: 11. Germline lookup yields CDR1 MNHNS and CDR2 SASEGT. In DNA form, the CDR3 reads TGTGCCAGCAGTGATCTCTTGTTAGGGGGCATCGGGGAGCTGTTTTTT. Translated: CASSDLLLGGIGELFF.

V and J are TRBV5-1 and TRBJ2-7; TRBD2 is a possible D gene (6 bases). This CDR3 comprises 14 residues. CDR1 SGHRS and CDR2 YFSETQ come from the germline V gene. The germline V and J ends were trimmed by 7 bases and 5 bases, with 19 bases remaining between them. CDR3 amino acids: CASCVGGLNDEQYF. CDR3 coding DNA: TGCGCCAGCTGCGTGGGGGGTTTGAACGACGAGCAGTACTTC.

This clonotype was detected ten times or more. The chain uses TRBV12-3 or TRBV12-4 and TRBJ1-4; D gene unclear. V was clipped by 5 bases and J by 5 bases, with 9 bases between them. CDR3 length: 13 amino acids. The DNA of the CDR3 is TGTGCCAGCAGTCGGCAAACGAATGAAAAACTGTTTTTT. This sequence encodes CASSRQTNEKLFF.

This clonotype was detected many times. The chain has TRBV18 and TRBJ2-3; D not resolved. V was shortened by 4 bases and J by 0 bases, with 5 bases between the two germline ends. Germline values: CDR1 KGHSH, CDR2 LQKENI. The length of the CDR3 is 13 residues. The CDR3 loop reads CASSQGSTDTQYF. DNA of the CDR3: TGTGCCAGCTCACAAGGGAGCACAGATACGCAGTATTTT.

Ten or more counts support this clonotype. The chain carries TRBV18 and TRBJ1-4; D not certain. Germline V lookup: CDR1 KGHSH, CDR2 LQKENI. Trimming left V 8 bases short and J 8 bases short, with 12 bases between. The CDR3 contains 12 residues. CDR3 loop: CASSPGGEKLFF. The DNA for the CDR3 is TGTGCCAGCAGCCCGGGTGGGGAAAAACTGTTTTTT.

Many counts were recorded for this clonotype. This sequence joins TRBV7-9 and TRBJ1-5, with D possibly matching TRBD1 (5 bases). This CDR3 has 14 residues. Germline V gene lookup returns CDR1 SEHNR and CDR2 FQNEAQ (reference sequence). Trimming pared 5 bases from V and 7 bases from J, leaving 15 bases between. The CDR3 nucleotides are TGTGCCAGCAGCCTAAGCGGGGGGGAACAGCCCCAGCATTTT. It is translated as CASSLSGGEQPQHF.

Worth noting for this clonotype: The final CDR3 position lacks the conserved phenylalanine or tryptophan, pointing to a likely read error. The chain carries TRBV7-8 and TRBJ1-6, with D perhaps matching TRBD1 (5 bases). Per the germline V gene, CDR1 is SGHVS and CDR2 is FQNEAQ. CDR3 size: 15 residues. V dropped 1 base and J dropped 5 bases, with 9 bases sitting between them. CDR3 sequence: CASSLGRANNSPLHL. CDR3 in DNA: TGTGCCAGCAGCTTAGGCAGGGCCAATAATTCACCCCTCCACCTT.

This clonotype was counted many times. The rearrangement links TRBV12-3 or TRBV12-4 to TRBJ2-3, with D tentatively TRBD1 (6 bases). The CDR3 is made up of 16 amino acids. Trimming cost V 6 bases and J 5 bases, with 21 bases left between them. The CDR3 DNA reads as TGTGCCAGCAGCCCACTCACAGGGCCCGGGGTAGATACGCAGTATTTT. This encodes CASSPLTGPGVDTQYF.

The table lists this clonotype with many counts. The gene calls are TRBV10-3 and TRBJ1-2, with D maybe TRBD1 (5 bases). Trimming shortened V by 6 bases and J by 2 bases, and 10 bases separated the two germline ends. The germline CDR1 and CDR2 sequences are ENHRY and SYGVKD. There are 13 residues in the CDR3. The CDR3 DNA follows: TGTGCCATCAGGGGGGGGGACAACTATGGCTACACCTTC. Translating it yields CAIRGGDNYGYTF.

This chain joins TRBV11-2 and TRBJ2-7; 7 nucleotides agree with TRBD2. V dropped 3 bases and J dropped 2; count of bases not matched to a gene: 10. Germline-derived CDR1 and CDR2 are SGHAT and FQNNGV. The CDR3 consists of 16 residues. CDR3 amino acids: CASSLSRLAATYEQYF. The CDR3 DNA reads as TGTGCCAGCAGCTTGAGTCGGCTAGCGGCTACCTACGAGCAGTACTTC.

Of note for this clonotype: A much larger clone sits a single nucleotide away, making a read error possible. This likely comes from a read error, as the CDR3 has no conserved phenylalanine or tryptophan at its end. This chain connects TRBV7-9 to TRBJ1-1, with a weak D call TRBD1 (5 bases). Germline CDR1 is SEHNR and CDR2 is FQNEAQ (reference sequence). Trimming removed 6 bases at V and 1 base at J, with 12 bases between. The CDR3 contains 14 residues. CDR3 DNA: TGTGCCAGCAGTCATTACCAGGGGAACACTGAAGCTTTCCTT. Its translation is CASSHYQGNTEAFL.

This rearrangement joins TRBV12-3 or TRBV12-4 to TRBJ2-5; 8 bases line up with TRBD2. CDR3 length: 16 amino acids. V trimming: 5 bases; J trimming: 5 bases; junction bases outside the gene matches: 13. The CDR3 sequence: CASSPPGGGGGETQYF. The CDR3 DNA is TGTGCCAGCAGTCCCCCGGGGGGGGGGGGGGGCGAGACCCAGTACTTC.

This clonotype was recorded a few times. The chain recombines TRBV27 with TRBJ2-7, with 10 bases that match TRBD2. Germline CDR1 reads MNHEY; CDR2 reads SMNVEV (reference sequence). The CDR3 has 15 amino acids. V dropped 4 bases and J dropped 2; count of bases not matched to a gene: 5. CDR3 DNA: TGTGCCAGCAGTTCCAGCGGGAGGGCCGCCTACGAGCAGTACTTC. Its protein is CASSSSGRAAYEQYF.

This clonotype was found many times. V usage is TRBV30 and J usage is TRBJ2-1; the D is unclear. The CDR3 spans 10 residues. Trimming took 3 bases from V and 8 from J, leaving 5 bases between them. Germline V gives CDR1 GTSNPN, CDR2 SVGIG (reference sequence). The CDR3 DNA reads as TGTGCCTGGAGCTTAGATGAGCAGTTCTTC. Its protein product is CAWSLDEQFF. The full variable domain, in which reference TRBV30 and TRBJ2-1 provide the parts outside the CDR3, is SQTIHQWPATLVQPVGSPLSLECTVEGTSNPNLYWYRQAAGRGLQLLFYSVGIGQISSEVPQNLSASRPQDRQFILSSKKLLLSDSGFYLCAWSLDEQFFGPGTRLTVL.

This clonotype has ten or more counts. V is TRBV6-1 and J is TRBJ1-2; 7 bases line up with TRBD1. The CDR3 covers 14 residues. From germline, CDR1 is MNHNS and CDR2 SASEGT. Germline trimming cut 0 bases from V and 4 bases from J; bases unmatched to any gene: 2. The CDR3 loop reads CASSEAGQTYGYTF. The CDR3 region has the DNA TGTGCCAGCAGTGAAGCGGGACAGACCTATGGCTACACCTTC.